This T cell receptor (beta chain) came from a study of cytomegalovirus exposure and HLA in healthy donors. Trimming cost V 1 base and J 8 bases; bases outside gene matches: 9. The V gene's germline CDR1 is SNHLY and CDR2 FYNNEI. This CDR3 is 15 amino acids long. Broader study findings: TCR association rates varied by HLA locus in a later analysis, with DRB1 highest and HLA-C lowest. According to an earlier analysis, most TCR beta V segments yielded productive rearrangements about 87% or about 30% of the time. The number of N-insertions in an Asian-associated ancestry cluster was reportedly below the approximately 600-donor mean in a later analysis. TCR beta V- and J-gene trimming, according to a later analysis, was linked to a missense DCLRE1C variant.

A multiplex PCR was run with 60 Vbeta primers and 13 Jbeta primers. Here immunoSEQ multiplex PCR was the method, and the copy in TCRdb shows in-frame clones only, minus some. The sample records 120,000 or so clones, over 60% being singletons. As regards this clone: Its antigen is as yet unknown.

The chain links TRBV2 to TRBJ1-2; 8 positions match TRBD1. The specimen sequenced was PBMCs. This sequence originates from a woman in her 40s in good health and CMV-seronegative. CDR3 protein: CASSEGRARGRGYTF. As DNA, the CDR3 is TGTGCCAGCAGTGAAGGTCGGGCCAGGGGGCGGGGCTACACCTTC.